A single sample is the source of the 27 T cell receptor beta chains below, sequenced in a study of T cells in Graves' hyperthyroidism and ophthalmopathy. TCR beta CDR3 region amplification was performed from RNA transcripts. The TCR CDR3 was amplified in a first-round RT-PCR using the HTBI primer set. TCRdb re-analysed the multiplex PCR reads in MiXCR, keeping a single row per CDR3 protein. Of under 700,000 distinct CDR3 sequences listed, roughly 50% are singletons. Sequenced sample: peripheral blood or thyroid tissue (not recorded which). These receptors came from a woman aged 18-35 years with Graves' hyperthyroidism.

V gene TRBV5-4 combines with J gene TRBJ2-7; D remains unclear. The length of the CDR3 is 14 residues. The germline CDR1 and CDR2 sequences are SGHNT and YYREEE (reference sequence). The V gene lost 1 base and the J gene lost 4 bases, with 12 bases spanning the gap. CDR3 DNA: TGTGCCAGCAGCTTGTTATCGTTTTCGTACGAGCAGTACTTC. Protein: CASSLLSFSYEQYF. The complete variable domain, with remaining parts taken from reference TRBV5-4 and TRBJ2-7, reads ETGVTQSPTHLIKTRGQQVTLRCSSQSGHNTVSWYQQALGQGPQFIFQYYREEENGRGNFPPRFSGLQFPNYSSELNVNALELDDSALYLCASSLLSFSYEQYFGPGTRLTVT.

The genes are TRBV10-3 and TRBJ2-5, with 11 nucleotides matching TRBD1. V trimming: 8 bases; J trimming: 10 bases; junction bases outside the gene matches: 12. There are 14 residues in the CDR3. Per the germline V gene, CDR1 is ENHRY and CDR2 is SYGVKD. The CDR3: CAIGIPGQGVNQYF. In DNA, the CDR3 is TGTGCCATCGGTATCCCGGGACAGGGGGTCAACCAGTACTTC.

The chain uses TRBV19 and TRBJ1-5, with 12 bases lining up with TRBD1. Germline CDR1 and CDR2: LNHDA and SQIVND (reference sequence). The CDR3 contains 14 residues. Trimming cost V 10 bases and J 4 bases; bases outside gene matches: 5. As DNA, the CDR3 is TGTGCCACCGGGACAGGGGGCGCGAATCAGCCCCAGCATTTT. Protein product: CATGTGGANQPQHF.

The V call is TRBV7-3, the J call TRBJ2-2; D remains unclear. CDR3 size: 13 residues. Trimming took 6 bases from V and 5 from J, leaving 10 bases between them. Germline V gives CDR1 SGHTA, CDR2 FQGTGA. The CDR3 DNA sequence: TGTGCCAGCAGTTTTGTGAAGACCGGGGAGCTGTTTTTT. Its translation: CASSFVKTGELFF.

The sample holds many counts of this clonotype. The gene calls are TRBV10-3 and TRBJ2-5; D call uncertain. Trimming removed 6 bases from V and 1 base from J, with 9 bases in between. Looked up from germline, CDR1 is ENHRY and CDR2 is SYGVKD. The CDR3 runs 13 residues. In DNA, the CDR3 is TGTGCCATCAGGCGTCAGGCCCAAGAGACCCAGTACTTC. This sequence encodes CAIRRQAQETQYF.

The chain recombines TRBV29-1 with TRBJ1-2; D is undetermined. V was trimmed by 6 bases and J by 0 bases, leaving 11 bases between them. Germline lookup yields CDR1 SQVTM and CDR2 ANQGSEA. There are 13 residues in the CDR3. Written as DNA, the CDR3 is TGCAGCGTCCAAAGCGGAGCTAACTATGGCTACACCTTC. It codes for CSVQSGANYGYTF. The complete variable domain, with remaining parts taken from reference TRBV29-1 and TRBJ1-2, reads SAVISQKPSRDICQRGTSLTIQCQVDSQVTMMFWYRQQPGQSLTLIATANQGSEATYESGFVIDKFPISRPNLTFSTLTVSNMSPEDSSIYLCSVQSGANYGYTFGSGTRLTVV.

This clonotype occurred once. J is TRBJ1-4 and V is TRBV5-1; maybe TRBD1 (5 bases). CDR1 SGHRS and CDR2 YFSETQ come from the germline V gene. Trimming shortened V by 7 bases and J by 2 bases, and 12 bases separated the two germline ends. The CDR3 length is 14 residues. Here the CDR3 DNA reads TGCGCCAGCGGAAGGTGGGACACTAATGAAAAACTGTTTTTT. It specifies CASGRWDTNEKLFF.

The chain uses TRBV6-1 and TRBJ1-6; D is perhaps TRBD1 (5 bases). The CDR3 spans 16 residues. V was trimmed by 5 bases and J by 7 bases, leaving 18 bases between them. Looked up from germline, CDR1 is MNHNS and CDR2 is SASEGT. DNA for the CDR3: TGTGCCAGCAGTCCCAATTGGGGCCAAGGGAATTCACCCCTCCACTTT. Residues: CASSPNWGQGNSPLHF.

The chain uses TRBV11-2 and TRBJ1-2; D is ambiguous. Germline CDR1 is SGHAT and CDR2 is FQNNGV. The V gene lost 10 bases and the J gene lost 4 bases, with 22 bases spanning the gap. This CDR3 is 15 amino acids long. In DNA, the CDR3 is TGTGCCACGAGCCCCTCATACTCGTTGGGCTATGGCTACACCTTC. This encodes CATSPSYSLGYGYTF.

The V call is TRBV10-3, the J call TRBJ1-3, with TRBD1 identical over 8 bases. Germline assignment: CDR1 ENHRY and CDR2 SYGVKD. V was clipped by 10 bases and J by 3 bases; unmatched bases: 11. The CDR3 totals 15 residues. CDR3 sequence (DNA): TGTGCCAGCAGACTACGGGACAGGAGTGGAAACACCATATATTTT. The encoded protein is CASRLRDRSGNTIYF.

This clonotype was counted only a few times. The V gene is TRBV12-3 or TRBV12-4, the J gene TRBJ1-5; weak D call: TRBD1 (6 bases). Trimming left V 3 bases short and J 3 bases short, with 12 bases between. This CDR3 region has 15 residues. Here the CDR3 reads CASSLDSYNNQPQHF. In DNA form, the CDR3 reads TGTGCCAGCAGTTTGGACAGCTACAACAATCAGCCCCAGCATTTT.

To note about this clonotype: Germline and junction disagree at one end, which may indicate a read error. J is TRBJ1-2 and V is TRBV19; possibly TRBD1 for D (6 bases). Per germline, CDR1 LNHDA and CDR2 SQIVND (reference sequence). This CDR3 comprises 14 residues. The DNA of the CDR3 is TGCGCCAGCAGCCAAGGGGGGGCATGGTATGGCTACACCTTC. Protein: CASSQGGAWYGYTF.

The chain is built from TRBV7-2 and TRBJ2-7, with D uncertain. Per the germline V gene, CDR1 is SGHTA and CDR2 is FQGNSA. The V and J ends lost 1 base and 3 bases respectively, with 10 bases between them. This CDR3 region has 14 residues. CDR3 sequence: CASSLDHSYYEQYF. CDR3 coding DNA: TGTGCCAGCAGCTTAGATCACAGTTACTACGAGCAGTACTTC.

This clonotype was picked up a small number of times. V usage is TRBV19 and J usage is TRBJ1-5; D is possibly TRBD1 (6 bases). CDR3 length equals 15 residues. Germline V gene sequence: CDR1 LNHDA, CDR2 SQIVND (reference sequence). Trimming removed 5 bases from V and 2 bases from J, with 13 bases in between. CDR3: CASSASRQGNQPQHF. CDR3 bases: TGTGCCAGTAGTGCCAGCAGACAGGGCAATCAGCCCCAGCATTTT.

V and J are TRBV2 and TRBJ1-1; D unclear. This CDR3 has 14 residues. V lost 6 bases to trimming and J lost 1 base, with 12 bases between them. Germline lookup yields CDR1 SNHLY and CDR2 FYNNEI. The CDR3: CASRGGSGNTEAFF. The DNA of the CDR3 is TGTGCCAGCAGAGGCGGCAGCGGGAACACTGAAGCTTTCTTT.

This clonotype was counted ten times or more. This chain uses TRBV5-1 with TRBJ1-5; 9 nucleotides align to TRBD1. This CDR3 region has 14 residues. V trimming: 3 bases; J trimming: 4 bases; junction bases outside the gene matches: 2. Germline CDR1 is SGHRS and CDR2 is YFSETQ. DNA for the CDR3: TGCGCCAGCAGCTGGGGACAGGGAAATCAGCCCCAGCATTTT. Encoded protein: CASSWGQGNQPQHF.

For the CDR3, the DNA is TGTGCCAGCAGCTTAGGGTTAGCGGGACCCCAGCATTTT. This encodes CASSLGLAGPQHF. V and J are TRBV7-9 and TRBJ1-5, with D unclear. CDR1 is SEHNR, CDR2 FQNEAQ, per germline (reference sequence). This CDR3 is built from 13 residues. V dropped 1 base and J dropped 10 bases, with 11 bases sitting between them.

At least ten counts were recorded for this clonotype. CDR3 sequence: CAIRDYVYLSGANVLTF. The CDR3 bases are TGTGCCATCAGGGACTATGTCTATCTCTCTGGGGCCAACGTCCTGACTTTC. The chain uses TRBV10-3 and TRBJ2-6, with a weak D call TRBD2 (6 bases). V lost 6 bases and J lost 0, with 15 bases in between. Germline CDR1 is ENHRY and CDR2 is SYGVKD. The CDR3 is 17 amino acids.

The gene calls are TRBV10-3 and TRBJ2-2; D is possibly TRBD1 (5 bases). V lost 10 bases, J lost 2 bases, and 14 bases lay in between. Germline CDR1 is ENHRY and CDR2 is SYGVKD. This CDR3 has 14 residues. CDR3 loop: CASSPDRNTGELFF. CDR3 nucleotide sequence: TGTGCCAGCAGCCCAGACAGAAACACCGGGGAGCTGTTTTTT.

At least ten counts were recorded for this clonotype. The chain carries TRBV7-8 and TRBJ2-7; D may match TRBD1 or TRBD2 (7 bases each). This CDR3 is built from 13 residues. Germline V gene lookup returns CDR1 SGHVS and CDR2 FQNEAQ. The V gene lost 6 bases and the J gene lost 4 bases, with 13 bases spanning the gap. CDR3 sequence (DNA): TGTGCCAGCAGAGGGACAGCGGGATACGAGCAGTACTTC. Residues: CASRGTAGYEQYF.

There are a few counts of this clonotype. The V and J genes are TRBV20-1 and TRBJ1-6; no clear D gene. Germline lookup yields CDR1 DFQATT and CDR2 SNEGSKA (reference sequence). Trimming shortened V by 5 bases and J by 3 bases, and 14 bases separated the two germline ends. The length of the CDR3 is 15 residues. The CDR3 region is CSAYDYVSYNSPLHF. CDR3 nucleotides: TGCAGTGCTTACGATTACGTCAGCTATAATTCACCCCTCCACTTT.

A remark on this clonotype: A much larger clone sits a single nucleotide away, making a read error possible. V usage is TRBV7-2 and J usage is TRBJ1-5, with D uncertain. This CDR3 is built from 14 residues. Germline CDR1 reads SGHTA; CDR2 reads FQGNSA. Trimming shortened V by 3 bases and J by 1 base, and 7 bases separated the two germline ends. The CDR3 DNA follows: TGTGCCAGCAGCTTCGGACTGAGCAATCAGCCCCAGCATTTT. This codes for CASSFGLSNQPQHF.

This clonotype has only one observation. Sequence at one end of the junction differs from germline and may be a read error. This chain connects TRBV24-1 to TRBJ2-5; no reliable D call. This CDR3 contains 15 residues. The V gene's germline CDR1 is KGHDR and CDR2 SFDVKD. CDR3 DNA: TGTGCCACCAGTGATAGGGTTTTAGGGCAAGAGACCCAGTGCTTC. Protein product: CATSDRVLGQETQCF.

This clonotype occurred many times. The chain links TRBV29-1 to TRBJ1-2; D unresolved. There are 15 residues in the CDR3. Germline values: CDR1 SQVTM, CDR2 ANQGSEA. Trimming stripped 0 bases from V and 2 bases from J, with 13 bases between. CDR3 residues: CSVEDAQTLNYGYTF. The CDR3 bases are TGCAGCGTTGAAGACGCACAGACCCTAAACTATGGCTACACCTTC.

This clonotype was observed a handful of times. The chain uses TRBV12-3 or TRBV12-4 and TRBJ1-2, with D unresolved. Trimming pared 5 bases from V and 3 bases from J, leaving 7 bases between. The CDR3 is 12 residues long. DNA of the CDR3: TGTGCCAGCAGTCTCTACTACTATGGCTACACCTTC. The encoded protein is CASSLYYYGYTF.

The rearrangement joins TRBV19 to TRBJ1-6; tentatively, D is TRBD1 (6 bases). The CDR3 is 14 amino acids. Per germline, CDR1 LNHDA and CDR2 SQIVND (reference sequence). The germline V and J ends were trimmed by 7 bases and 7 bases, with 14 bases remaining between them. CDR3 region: CASTRGGENSPLHF. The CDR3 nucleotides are TGTGCCAGTACTCGTGGGGGCGAAAATTCACCCCTCCACTTT. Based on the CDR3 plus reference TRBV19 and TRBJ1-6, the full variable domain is DGGITQSPKYLFRKEGQNVTLSCEQNLNHDAMYWYRQDPGQGLRLIYYSQIVNDFQKGDIAEGYSVSREKKESFPLTVTSAQKNPTAFYLCASTRGGENSPLHFGNGTRLTVT.

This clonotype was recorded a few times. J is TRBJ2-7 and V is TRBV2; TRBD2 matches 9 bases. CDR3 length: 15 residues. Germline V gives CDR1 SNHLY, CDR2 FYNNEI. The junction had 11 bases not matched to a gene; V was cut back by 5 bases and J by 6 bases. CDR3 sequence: CASSKGLALLSEQYF. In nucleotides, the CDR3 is TGTGCCAGCAGTAAGGGACTAGCCCTTTTGAGCGAGCAGTACTTC. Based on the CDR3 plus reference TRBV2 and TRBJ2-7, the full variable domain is EPEVTQTPSHQVTQMGQEVILRCVPISNHLYFYWYRQILGQKVEFLVSFYNNEISEKSEIFDDQFSVERPDGSNFTLKIRSTKLEDSAMYFCASSKGLALLSEQYFGPGTRLTVT.